This TCR beta chain comes out of a study of CD8 T cells in Susac syndrome. The RNA input was roughly 0.45 to 1 ug, and it was reverse transcribed with random hexamers. Multiplex immunoSEQ PCR targeted 54 Vbeta and 13 Jbeta TCR beta segments. TCRdb reanalysed the immunoSEQ multiplex PCR reads using MiXCR and keeps one entry per CDR3 protein. The sample shows about 150,000 distinct CDR3 sequences, roughly 96% of them seen only once. CDR1 is SGHRS and CDR2 is YFSETQ in the germline V gene. V gave up 8 bases and J gave up 7 bases, with 12 bases separating them. CDR3 length: 11 residues. Sequencing of TCR beta was undertaken in CD8+ and CD4+ T cells derived from blood.

The genes are TRBV5-1 and TRBJ1-1; D gene uncertain. This TCR was sampled from a human donor with multiple sclerosis. The material sequenced was CD8+ T cells from PBMCs. The CDR3 sequence: CASSERNEAFF. The CDR3 coding sequence is TGCGCCAGTTCGGAGCGTAATGAAGCTTTCTTT.